This T cell receptor (beta chain) came from a study of CD8 T cells in Susac syndrome (dated by TCRdb to between 2017 and 2020). In the study overall: The study used repertoire sequencing to test whether antigen drove CD8+ T cell activation and differentiation in Susac syndrome. Broad study findings and their caveats: The study acknowledged that relatively few individuals were included in the TCR sequencing and HLA analysis.

RNA was extracted with the RNeasy kit and 0.5 to 1 ug was reverse transcribed using random hexamers. TCR beta CDR3 regions were amplified with the immunoSEQ multiplex PCR assay covering 54 Vbeta and 13 Jbeta segments. To correct PCR amplification bias, a synthetic template baseline was used for both primer optimization and computational correction. In the authors' own workflow: Only productive sequences were kept, with reads annotated to V, D and J genes according to IMGT and analyzed in immunoSEQ Analyzer. Clonality was computed as one minus Shannon entropy normalized by log2 of the number of productive unique sequences. For each patient and control, public and private clones were evaluated within the 100 most prevalent clones. Clones were defined as Susac-specific if absent from the healthy and MS cohorts, from around 1,000 published viral clones and from other ImmuneACCESS disease sequences. In TCRdb, the public reads were trimmed at Q25 with fastp and aligned with MiXCR, with productive beta chains retained. When rows share a CDR3 protein, they turn into one entry using the most common DNA and genes. In this record, the V and J calls reflect TCRdb's handling and not the investigators' own analysis. This sample gives about 160,000 distinct CDR3 sequences in total; about 93% of them show up just once. The biggest ten clones account for approximately 0.14% of the sample.

Of note for this clonotype: The specificity of this receptor is unknown. Per-base qualities were not stored, and no clone one base away is much larger.

V was cut back by 1 base and J by 1 base, leaving a gap of 7 bases between them. Counted from cysteine to phenylalanine, this CDR3 has 15 amino acids. The read is trimmed to its CDR3 DNA, 45 bases read in frame from base 1. In the germline V gene, CDR1 corresponds to KGHSH and CDR2 to LQKENI. High-throughput TCR beta sequencing profiled peripheral blood CD8+ and CD4+ T cells from healthy donors, Susac syndrome patients and multiple sclerosis patients. Healthy donors were age- and sex-matched controls. Bulk CD8+ and CD4+ T cells were purified by magnetic negative isolation, while CD8+ TEMRA cells were enriched using FACS. Blood was collected in EDTA tubes and processed within 24 hours, with PBMCs isolated through density gradient centrifugation. PBMCs intended for TCR sequencing were frozen in liquid nitrogen and were later thawed in a 37 degrees C water bath. The sorted or isolated CD4+, CD8+ and CD8+ TEMRA cells reached a purity of at least 90%.

This clonotype was sampled from a human donor in good health. Sequencing input: CD4+ T cells from PBMCs. The chain couples TRBV18 to TRBJ2-2, and the D gene may be TRBD1, 5 bases matching. CDR3 sequence: CASSPRGRNTGELFF. The nucleotide sequence is TGTGCCAGCTCACCACGGGGCAGGAACACCGGGGAGCTGTTTTTT.